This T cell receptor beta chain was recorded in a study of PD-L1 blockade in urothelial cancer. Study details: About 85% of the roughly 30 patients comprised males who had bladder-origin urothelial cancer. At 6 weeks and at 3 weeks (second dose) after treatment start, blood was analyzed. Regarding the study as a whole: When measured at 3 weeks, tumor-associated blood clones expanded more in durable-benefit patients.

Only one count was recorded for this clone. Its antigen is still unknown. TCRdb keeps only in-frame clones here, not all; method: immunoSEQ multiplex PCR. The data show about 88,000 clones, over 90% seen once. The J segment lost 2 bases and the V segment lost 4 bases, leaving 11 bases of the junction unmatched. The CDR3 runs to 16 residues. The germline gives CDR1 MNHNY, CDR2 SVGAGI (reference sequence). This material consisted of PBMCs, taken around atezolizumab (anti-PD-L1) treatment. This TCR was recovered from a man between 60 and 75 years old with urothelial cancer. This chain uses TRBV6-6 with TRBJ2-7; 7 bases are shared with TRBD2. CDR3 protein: CASSSTSADVPYEQYF. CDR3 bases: TGTGCCAGCAGTTCCACTAGCGCGGATGTTCCCTACGAGCAGTACTTC.